The 6 T cell receptor beta chains below all came from one sample that was sequenced in a study of early T cells in non-severe SARS-CoV-2 infection. TCRdb reprocessed the 5' RACE reads with MiXCR, giving one entry per CDR3 protein. In the table there are tens of thousands of distinct CDR3 sequences, more than 13% of which are singletons. The sample here was whole blood, taken at baseline. The source is an adult who was a healthcare worker with PCR-confirmed SARS-CoV-2 infection or an uninfected control (not recorded which).

This chain connects TRBV6-5 to TRBJ2-1; TRBD2 is a possible D gene (6 bases). Germline V lookup: CDR1 MNHEY, CDR2 SVGAGI. The V end lost 5 bases, the J end lost 10 bases, and 24 bases lay between the germline ends. The CDR3 contains 16 residues. CDR3 protein: CASSAPGGNARGEQFF. The CDR3 nucleotides are TGTGCCAGCAGTGCCCCCGGGGGAAATGCCCGAGGAGAGCAGTTCTTC.

The chain combines TRBV20-1 with TRBJ2-4, with TRBD1 identical over 7 bases. The J segment lost 9 bases and the V segment lost 0 bases, leaving 2 bases of the junction unmatched. The CDR3 is 12 amino acids. The germline gives CDR1 DFQATT, CDR2 SNEGSKA (reference sequence). The CDR3: CSAREGQAIQYF. In DNA form, the CDR3 reads TGCAGTGCTAGAGAAGGACAGGCCATTCAGTACTTC.

This chain uses TRBV20-1 with TRBJ1-1; 7 nucleotides agree with TRBD1. The CDR3 length is 13 residues. The germline gives CDR1 DFQATT, CDR2 SNEGSKA (reference sequence). Germline trimming cut 3 bases from V and 5 bases from J; bases unmatched to any gene: 6. The CDR3 is CSASTGVWTEAFF. The CDR3 nucleotides are TGCAGTGCTAGTACAGGGGTCTGGACTGAAGCTTTCTTT.

This clonotype has ten or more counts. The chain joins TRBV29-1 to TRBJ2-3, with D tentatively TRBD1 or TRBD2 (5 bases each). The germline V gene encodes CDR1 SQVTM and CDR2 ANQGSEA. Trimming cost V 3 bases and J 4 bases, with 8 bases left between them. The CDR3 has 12 amino acids. CDR3 residues: CSVEGPSDTQYF. The CDR3 DNA sequence: TGCAGCGTTGAGGGACCATCAGATACGCAGTATTTT.

The chain uses TRBV3-1 and TRBJ2-7; the match to TRBD1 covers 7 bases. Germline trimming cut 5 bases from V and 7 bases from J; bases unmatched to any gene: 11. The CDR3 is 14 residues long. CDR1 LGHDT and CDR2 YNNKEL come from the germline V gene (reference sequence). CDR3 amino acids: CASSKGQLTSEQYF. The CDR3 nucleotides read TGTGCCAGCAGCAAGGGACAGCTTACTTCGGAGCAGTACTTC.

The chain carries TRBV10-3 and TRBJ1-6; no definite D call. Germline V CDR1 and CDR2: ENHRY, SYGVKD. The CDR3 spans 14 residues. V was pared by 7 bases and J by 8 bases, with 15 bases between. The CDR3 reads CAITPGGKDSPLHF. The CDR3 nucleotides read TGTGCCATCACCCCGGGAGGGAAGGATTCACCCCTCCACTTT.